Listed below are T cell receptor beta chains from one sample, sequenced in a study of blood T cells in healthy people across ages. MiXCR, run by TCRdb on the 5' RACE reads, gives a single entry per CDR3 protein. In the table there are nearly 800,000 distinct CDR3 sequences, roughly 25% of which are singletons. This sample also appeared in a second study, on T cells of mothers and their children.

Sample: blood. Receptors were obtained from a boy under 18 in good health. The CDR3 runs from the conserved cysteine through the conserved F or W. A D gene is named only where the DNA matches it firmly. Only part of the rows carry a size: once, few, many, or a class if the clone is expanded.

D	V	J	size	DNA	CDR3
-	TRBV7-9	TRBJ2-2	once	TGTGCCACCCAAGCGGGCGGGGAGCTGTTTTTT	CATQAGGELFF
-	TRBV28	TRBJ1-5	few	TGTGCCAGCAGTTTGCAGGGAAGTAGCGGCAATCAGCCCCAGCATTTT	CASSLQGSSGNQPQHF
-	TRBV5-6	TRBJ2-1	-	TGTGCCAGCAGCTGGACTGCCCGAAACAATGAGCAGTTCTTC	CASSWTARNNEQFF
TRBD2	TRBV7-2	TRBJ2-7	few	TGTGCCAGCAGCACGATACGCACGGGAGGAGGGTCATACGAGCAGTACTTC	CASSTIRTGGGSYEQYF
-	TRBV11-2	TRBJ2-5	-	TGTGCCAGCAGCTCTTGGACAGAAAGAGAGACCCAGTACTTC	CASSSWTERETQYF
TRBD1	TRBV13	TRBJ1-6	-	TGTGCCAGCAGCTTCGGGACAGGGGATTCACCCCTCCACTTT	CASSFGTGDSPLHF
TRBD1	TRBV7-9	TRBJ2-7	few	TGTGCCAGCAGCGGGACAGGGGGCGGCGAGCAGTACTTC	CASSGTGGGEQYF
TRBD1	TRBV29-1	TRBJ2-5	-	TGCAGCCTTACCCACCCAGGACAGGGCATGGGGACCCAGTACTTC	CSLTHPGQGMGTQYF
-	TRBV7-9	TRBJ1-1	few	TGTGCCAGCAGCTCAGCAAGAGACCCTGAAGCTTTCTTT	CASSSARDPEAFF
-	TRBV29-1	TRBJ2-1	-	TGCAGCGTTGAAAGCCAGGGGTATGAACTTCAGGGTGGGCAGTTCTTC	CSVESQGYELQGGQFF
TRBD1	TRBV15	TRBJ1-1	-	TGTGCCACCAGCAGGACAGGGGGGAACACTGAAGCTTTCTTT	CATSRTGGNTEAFF
TRBD1	TRBV10-3	TRBJ2-1	-	TGTGCCATCAGTGCAACAGGGGGCCAGGACAATGAGCAGTTCTTC	CAISATGGQDNEQFF
TRBD1	TRBV7-6	TRBJ2-7	few	TGTGCCAGCAGCTTAGTGGGGACAGGGATGGTCGAGCAGTACTTC	CASSLVGTGMVEQYF
-	TRBV29-1	TRBJ2-4	once	TGCAGCGTTGTTCGGGACATTCAGTACTTC	CSVVRDIQYF
-	TRBV20-1	TRBJ1-1	many	TGCAGTGCTAGAGTTGTGGGGGGCACTGAAGCTTTCTTT	CSARVVGGTEAFF
-	TRBV20-1	TRBJ1-1	few	TGCAGTGCCGCGGCGACAGGGAACACTGAAGCTTTCTTT	CSAAATGNTEAFF
-	TRBV7-3	TRBJ2-1	-	TGTGCCAGCAGCCAGGGGTCTAGCGTCCTCAATGAGCAGTTCTTC	CASSQGSSVLNEQFF
-	TRBV5-5	TRBJ1-4	few	TGTGCCAGCAGCTTAGGGCAGGAGTATGAAAAACTGTTTTTT	CASSLGQEYEKLFF
-	TRBV3-1	TRBJ2-1	-	TGTGCCAGCAGCCAAGGGGCCGGGGGGCTATACAATGAGCAGTTCTTC	CASSQGAGGLYNEQFF
TRBD1	TRBV4-3	TRBJ1-4	few	TGCGCCAGCAGCCAAGATTTGGGACAGGGGGTTGGAGCAACTAATGAAAAACTGTTTTTT	CASSQDLGQGVGATNEKLFF
TRBD2	TRBV29-1	TRBJ2-1	few	TGCAGCGTCCAAACCGGGACTAGCGGGGGAGGTAGCTACAATGAGCAGTTCTTC	CSVQTGTSGGGSYNEQFF
-	TRBV29-1	TRBJ2-7	-	TGCAGCGTTACCTGCGCCGAGGGGGGATCCTACGAGCAGTACTTC	CSVTCAEGGSYEQYF
-	TRBV7-9	TRBJ1-5	-	TGTGCCAGCAGCTTAGACGGGGGCTCCCAGCCCCAGCATTTT	CASSLDGGSQPQHF
-	TRBV5-1	TRBJ2-1	-	TGCGCCAGCAGCTTGGACGGGAGAAGGATGAATGAGCAGTTCTTC	CASSLDGRRMNEQFF
TRBD2	TRBV28	TRBJ2-3	few	TGTGCCAGCAGTTTTTGGGCTAGCGGTAGCACAGATACGCAGTATTTT	CASSFWASGSTDTQYF
TRBD1	TRBV28	TRBJ1-2	few	TGTGCCAGCAGTATGGCCGGGACAGGGAACTATGGCTACACCTTC	CASSMAGTGNYGYTF
-	TRBV12-3/TRBV12-4	TRBJ2-2	few	TGTGCCAGCAGCCGAGACTCCCCCCAGGGCACCGGGGAGCTGTTTTTT	CASSRDSPQGTGELFF
-	TRBV4-3	TRBJ1-4	-	TGCGCCAGCAGCCCTGATGTTGAGTCTAATGAAAAACTGTTTTTT	CASSPDVESNEKLFF
-	TRBV12-5	TRBJ2-6	-	TGTGCTAGTGGTTTGGGTCATGAAATGGACAGATACCTCTCTGGGGCCAACGTCCTGACTTTC	CASGLGHEMDRYLSGANVLTF
-	TRBV21-1	TRBJ1-2	-	TGTGCTAGCGGGCTTTGGCGGGGCTACACCTTC	CASGLWRGYTF
-	TRBV12-3/TRBV12-4	TRBJ1-2	few	TGTGCCAGCAGTTTTACCGGGACACCCAACTATGGCTACACCTTC	CASSFTGTPNYGYTF
-	TRBV2	TRBJ1-1	-	TGTGCCAGCAGTGAATACTTTGGGGCCCCCGAAGCTTTCTTT	CASSEYFGAPEAFF
-	TRBV29-1	TRBJ2-1	-	TGCAGCGTTGACCCGGGGGCACAGCCTAAGTACAATGAGCAGTTCTTC	CSVDPGAQPKYNEQFF
TRBD2	TRBV7-2	TRBJ2-1	-	TGTGCCAGCAGCTTAATATTAGCGGGGGTGTACAATGAGCAGTTCTTC	CASSLILAGVYNEQFF
-	TRBV6-6	TRBJ1-2	-	TGTGCCAGCAGTACGGCGATGGACTATGGCTACACCTTC	CASSTAMDYGYTF
-	TRBV6-2/TRBV6-3	TRBJ2-1	-	TGTGCCAGCAGCCTCCGGGCGCCTCCCGGTCGAGATGAGCAGTTCTTC	CASSLRAPPGRDEQFF
-	TRBV7-9	TRBJ1-3	few	TGTGCCAGCAGCTCACATGGACTGGGAAACACCATATATTTT	CASSSHGLGNTIYF
-	TRBV25-1	TRBJ2-5	few	TGTGCCAGCAGTACGACAGCGTACCAAGAGACCCAGTACTTC	CASSTTAYQETQYF
TRBD1	TRBV2	TRBJ2-7	-	TGTGCCAGCAGTGAACTTTTGGGGACAGGGGATTACGAGCAGTACTTC	CASSELLGTGDYEQYF
-	TRBV20-1	TRBJ1-2	-	TGCAGTGCTAGGGACTCCCACTATGGCTACACCTTC	CSARDSHYGYTF
-	TRBV10-3	TRBJ2-5	once	TGTGCCATCAGTGAGTCTGACGGTGGGGAGACCCAGTACTTC	CAISESDGGETQYF
-	TRBV27	TRBJ1-2	-	TGTGCCAGCAGTTTAGAGAGGGCTGGCGGCTACACCTTC	CASSLERAGGYTF
TRBD2	TRBV20-1	TRBJ2-4	-	TGCAGTGCTAGAAAGCCTAGCGGACCTCCCAAAAACATTCAGTACTTC	CSARKPSGPPKNIQYF
-	TRBV25-1	TRBJ2-1	-	TGTGCCAGCAGTCCTTGGGGACCAGATTCGAATGAGCAGTTCTTC	CASSPWGPDSNEQFF
TRBD1	TRBV28	TRBJ2-7	few	TGTGCCAGCAAAGGTGCGGGACAGGGGGCCTACGAGCAGTACTTC	CASKGAGQGAYEQYF
-	TRBV7-9	TRBJ2-1	-	TGTGCCAGCAGCTCGCTGGACCGGTCGAGCTCCTACAATGAGCAGTTCTTC	CASSSLDRSSSYNEQFF
-	TRBV30	TRBJ1-4	few	TGTGCCTGGAGTTGGAGGTGGGCGGCAACTAATGAAAAACTGTTTTTT	CAWSWRWAATNEKLFF
-	TRBV9	TRBJ2-2	few	TGTGCCAGCAGCGTAGGTCTAGTGGGGACTGGGGAGCTGTTTTTT	CASSVGLVGTGELFF
-	TRBV7-2	TRBJ2-3	-	TGTGCCAGCAGCAGACCGGGACTCACCACAGATACGCAGTATTTT	CASSRPGLTTDTQYF
-	TRBV12-3/TRBV12-4	TRBJ1-2	many	TGTGCCAGCAGTTTGGGCAGGGGTGGGTATGGCTACACCTTC	CASSLGRGGYGYTF
-	TRBV18	TRBJ2-1	-	TGTGCCAGCTCACCAGCCGCGGGTAGCTCCTACAATGAGCAGTTCTTC	CASSPAAGSSYNEQFF
-	TRBV7-8	TRBJ2-1	-	TGTGCCAGCAGCTTACAGTTTTCACACAATGAGCAGTTCTTC	CASSLQFSHNEQFF
TRBD1	TRBV24-1	TRBJ2-5	few	TGTGCCACCAGTGAAGGGGCAGGGGGTAAAGAGACCCAGTACTTC	CATSEGAGGKETQYF